These 28 T cell receptor beta chains originate from one sample sequenced in a study of OX40 agonist ivuxolimab in advanced cancers. Data came from immunoSEQ multiplex PCR; TCRdb stores just in-frame clones and leaves some out. The table has fewer than 85,000 clones, roughly 84% seen once. The source material was CD4+ or CD8+ T cells sorted from blood, sampled in a trial of the OX40 agonist ivuxolimab. These receptors originate from an adult with an advanced solid tumor such as melanoma, head and neck, liver or kidney cancer.

This chain uses TRBV2 with TRBJ2-7; 9 bases align to TRBD1. Germline CDR1 SNHLY, CDR2 FYNNEI. CDR3 length equals 14 residues. The V and J ends lost 6 bases and 4 bases, in that order; junction bases with no gene match: 7. As DNA, the CDR3 is TGTGCCAGCAGCTTCCGGGACAGGGCTTACGAGCAGTACTTC. It translates to CASSFRDRAYEQYF.

The chain combines TRBV19 with TRBJ1-4; TRBD1 agrees at 7 bases. Germline CDR1 and CDR2: LNHDA and SQIVND (reference sequence). The trim removed 3 bases at V and 5 bases at J, leaving 3 bases unmatched. CDR3 length: 14 residues. The CDR3 loop is CASSIAQGNEKLFF. In DNA form, the CDR3 reads TGTGCCAGTAGTATCGCACAGGGGAATGAAAAACTGTTTTTT.

This clone was detected a few times. V usage is TRBV29-1 and J usage is TRBJ1-1; no firm D call. With 4 bases removed from V and 3 bases from J, the gap between germline ends came to 18 bases. This CDR3 is 15 amino acids long. The germline V gene encodes CDR1 SQVTM and CDR2 ANQGSEA. The DNA for the CDR3 is TGCAGCGTTGTCGCCCACCCGGGGAGAGACACTGAAGCTTTCTTT. The encoded protein is CSVVAHPGRDTEAFF.

The rearrangement joins TRBV5-6 to TRBJ1-2, with unresolved D. V was pared by 1 base and J by 1 base, with 11 bases between. The CDR3 runs 15 residues. Germline loops: CDR1 SGHDT, CDR2 YYEEEE. The CDR3 DNA reads TGTGCCAGCAGCTTGTTCGGGGAGGGTAACTATGGCTACACCTTC. Translating it yields CASSLFGEGNYGYTF.

V is TRBV4-2 and J is TRBJ2-3; D is perhaps TRBD1 (6 bases). Germline-derived CDR1 and CDR2 are LGHNA and YNFKEQ. V lost 4 bases, J lost 1 base, and 15 bases lay in between. This CDR3 has 16 residues. CDR3 in DNA: TGTGCCAGCAGCCCAGGGGTTAATCTAGGCACAGATACGCAGTATTTT. Amino acid sequence: CASSPGVNLGTDTQYF.

The chain links TRBV5-1 to TRBJ1-1; TRBD1 is a possible D gene (5 bases). This CDR3 contains 16 residues. Germline V gene sequence: CDR1 SGHRS, CDR2 YFSETQ. Trimming left V 2 bases short and J 0 bases short, with 14 bases between. CDR3 amino acids: CASSLARGLMNTEAFF. CDR3 DNA sequence: TGCGCCAGCAGCTTAGCCCGGGGACTCATGAACACTGAAGCTTTCTTT.

The chain has TRBV27 and TRBJ2-1; D may correspond to TRBD1 or TRBD2 (5 bases each). The CDR3 contains 16 residues. CDR1 and CDR2 (germline): MNHEY, SMNVEV (reference sequence). V lost 3 bases to trimming and J lost 5 bases, with 17 bases between them. The CDR3 here is CASSFQIRDHNNEQFF. CDR3 nucleotide sequence: TGTGCCAGCAGTTTTCAAATCCGGGACCACAACAATGAGCAGTTCTTC.

The chain recombines TRBV5-5 with TRBJ1-5; 8 bases align to TRBD1. Germline loops: CDR1 SGHKS, CDR2 YYEKEE (reference sequence). V shed 5 bases, J shed 4 bases, and the junction held 5 bases outside the gene matches. The CDR3 length is 14 residues. CDR3 loop: CASSFRQGNQPQHF. CDR3 nucleotides: TGTGCCAGCAGTTTCCGACAGGGGAATCAGCCCCAGCATTTT.

This clone was detected only a few times. The V and J genes are TRBV30 and TRBJ1-2, with 8 bases lining up with TRBD1. Unmatched junction bases numbered 2, after V lost 4 bases and J lost 4 bases. The CDR3 runs 12 residues. CDR1 GTSNPN and CDR2 SVGIG come from the germline V gene (reference sequence). For the CDR3, the DNA is TGTGCCTGGACAGGGGGCCGCTATGGCTACACCTTC. This gives the protein CAWTGGRYGYTF.

The chain is built from TRBV10-3 and TRBJ2-1; D not certain. Germline loops: CDR1 ENHRY, CDR2 SYGVKD. The CDR3 has 14 amino acids. Trimming pared 4 bases from V and 0 bases from J, leaving 7 bases between. The CDR3 loop reads CAISATVSYNEQFF. CDR3 bases: TGTGCCATCAGTGCGACGGTCTCCTACAATGAGCAGTTCTTC.

The chain joins TRBV4-1 to TRBJ1-1; 7 bases match TRBD1. This CDR3 region has 15 residues. Germline assignment: CDR1 MGHRA and CDR2 YSYEKL. V shed 4 bases and J 5 bases; nucleotides not matched to a gene: 10. This CDR3 reads CASSLPRQGGTEAFF. The CDR3 nucleotides are TGCGCCAGCAGCCTACCCAGGCAGGGGGGGACTGAAGCTTTCTTT.

The rearrangement uses TRBV7-9 and TRBJ2-2, with 8 nucleotides matching TRBD2. This CDR3 has 15 amino acids. Germline-derived CDR1 and CDR2 are SEHNR and FQNEAQ (reference sequence). V shed 5 bases and J 1 base; nucleotides not matched to a gene: 3. The CDR3 DNA sequence: TGTGCCAGCAGCCCAGCGGGGGTGAACACCGGGGAGCTGTTTTTT. Protein sequence: CASSPAGVNTGELFF.

The V gene is TRBV29-1, the J gene TRBJ2-1; tentatively, D is TRBD1 or TRBD2 (6 bases each). In germline, CDR1 is SQVTM, CDR2 ANQGSEA. The CDR3 is 15 residues long. V lost 7 bases and J 7 bases, leaving 23 bases between the germline ends. The CDR3 loop is CSAVPWGALKNEQFF. CDR3 coding DNA: TGCAGCGCTGTCCCGTGGGGGGCTCTAAAAAATGAGCAGTTCTTC.

The chain is built from TRBV5-4 and TRBJ2-6; D may correspond to TRBD1 or TRBD2 (5 bases each). The length of the CDR3 is 18 residues. V lost 0 bases and J 0 bases, leaving 13 bases between the germline ends. Germline V gene sequence: CDR1 SGHNT, CDR2 YYREEE (reference sequence). The CDR3 sequence is CASSLVSEGSSGANVLTF. Written as DNA, the CDR3 is TGTGCCAGCAGCTTGGTGTCCGAGGGGAGCTCTGGGGCCAACGTCCTGACTTTC.

The chain carries TRBV5-1 and TRBJ2-3; D possibly corresponds to TRBD2 (6 bases). The CDR3 spans 15 residues. Germline V lookup: CDR1 SGHRS, CDR2 YFSETQ. The ends were cut back, 3 bases at V and 2 bases at J, with 13 bases in the middle. CDR3: CASSWGTRHTDTQYF. CDR3 bases: TGCGCCAGCAGCTGGGGGACTCGACACACAGATACGCAGTATTTT.

With respect to this clone: Other DNA sequences in the same sample also yield this CDR3. The chain couples TRBV5-5 to TRBJ2-1; D gene uncertain. The CDR3 extends over 12 amino acids. The V gene's germline CDR1 is SGHKS and CDR2 YYEKEE (reference sequence). V lost 0 bases, J lost 7 bases, and 5 bases lay in between. The CDR3: CASSLAINEQFF. The CDR3 DNA reads TGTGCCAGCAGCTTGGCTATAAATGAGCAGTTCTTC. The full variable domain, completed using reference TRBV5-5 and TRBJ2-1, is DAGVTQSPTHLIKTRGQQVTLRCSPISGHKSVSWYQQVLGQGPQFIFQYYEKEERGRGNFPDRFSARQFPNYSSELNVNALLLGDSALYLCASSLAINEQFFGPGTRLTVL.

The V and J genes are TRBV25-1 and TRBJ1-2; 7 bases map to TRBD1. The length of the CDR3 is 14 residues. The germline gives CDR1 MGHDK, CDR2 SYGVNS. V lost 6 bases to trimming and J lost 4 bases; unmatched junction nucleotides: 8. Here the CDR3 DNA reads TGTGCCAGCAGCGATTACAGGGGCATCTATGGCTACACCTTC. It yields the protein CASSDYRGIYGYTF.

V gene TRBV30 combines with J gene TRBJ2-6, with D unresolved. Per the germline V gene, CDR1 is GTSNPN and CDR2 is SVGIG (reference sequence). Trimming took off 2 bases at V and 1 base at J, with 3 bases between the two ends. The CDR3 runs 13 residues. The CDR3 loop reads CAWSLSGANVLTF. The DNA for the CDR3 is TGTGCCTGGAGTCTTTCTGGGGCCAACGTCCTGACTTTC.

The CDR3 here is CAWSDPGGGRTF. DNA for the CDR3: TGTGCCTGGAGCGACCCTGGAGGGGGTAGGACCTTC. The chain couples TRBV30 to TRBJ1-2; D might be TRBD1 (6 bases). The germline V gene has CDR1 GTSNPN and CDR2 SVGIG (reference sequence). V lost 3 bases and J 14 bases, leaving 19 bases between the germline ends. The CDR3 is made up of 12 amino acids.

The CDR3: CASSLEPDRGSGYTF. The CDR3 region has the DNA TGTGCCAGCAGCTTAGAGCCGGACAGGGGAAGTGGCTACACCTTC. This rearrangement joins TRBV11-2 to TRBJ1-2, with TRBD1 identical over 9 bases. CDR1 is SGHAT, CDR2 FQNNGV, per germline. Trimming cost V 0 bases and J 7 bases; bases outside gene matches: 6. CDR3 size: 15 residues.

The V gene is TRBV10-1, the J gene TRBJ2-5; D might be TRBD2 (5 bases). V lost 4 bases and J 1 base, leaving 7 bases between the germline ends. Germline V lookup: CDR1 WNHNN, CDR2 SYGVQD (reference sequence). The CDR3 has 13 residues. The chain's CDR3 is CASSGSGQETQYF. For the CDR3, the DNA is TGCGCCAGCAGTGGAAGCGGCCAAGAGACCCAGTACTTC.

The chain combines TRBV5-4 with TRBJ1-4, with TRBD1 as a possible D gene (6 bases). CDR1 and CDR2 from the germline V gene are SGHNT and YYREEE (reference sequence). This CDR3 is 14 amino acids long. Trimming took off 4 bases at V and 4 bases at J, with 11 bases between the two ends. CDR3 sequence: CASSRTVGNEKLFF. CDR3 sequence (DNA): TGTGCCAGCAGCCGGACAGTGGGTAATGAAAAACTGTTTTTT.

The chain employs TRBV6-1 and TRBJ1-1; D is unresolved. Trimming took 10 bases from V and 0 from J, leaving 9 bases between them. In germline, CDR1 is MNHNS, CDR2 SASEGT. The length of the CDR3 is 12 residues. The CDR3 is CATLRMNTEAFF. In DNA form, the CDR3 reads TGTGCCACCCTACGGATGAACACTGAAGCTTTCTTT.

The chain combines TRBV4-2 with TRBJ2-1; the match to TRBD2 covers 8 bases. V was pared by 1 base and J by 12 bases, with 2 bases of the junction left unmatched. The CDR3 has 12 amino acids. Germline CDR1 LGHNA, CDR2 YNFKEQ. CDR3 nucleotides: TGTGCCAGCAGCCAAGGCGGGGGGTCGCAGTTCTTC. It yields the protein CASSQGGGSQFF.

This clone was seen only once. The chain links TRBV6-1 to TRBJ2-2; no reliable D call. The CDR3 has 14 amino acids. The germline gives CDR1 MNHNS, CDR2 SASEGT. V lost 7 bases to trimming and J lost 3 bases, with 12 bases between them. The CDR3 coding sequence is TGTGCCAGCACTCCGAATACACACACCGGGGAGCTGTTTTTT. As protein: CASTPNTHTGELFF.

The genes are TRBV11-2 and TRBJ2-5; D may correspond to TRBD1 or TRBD2 (5 bases each). Trimming removed 5 bases from V and 5 bases from J, with 15 bases in between. Germline values: CDR1 SGHAT, CDR2 FQNNGV. The CDR3 spans 14 residues. CDR3 protein: CASSPREGLETQYF. CDR3 coding DNA: TGTGCCAGCAGCCCCCGCGAGGGGCTGGAGACCCAGTACTTC.

This rearrangement joins TRBV11-2 to TRBJ2-7; a weak D match, TRBD1 (5 bases). The germline V gene encodes CDR1 SGHAT and CDR2 FQNNGV. The CDR3 runs 16 residues. V lost 0 bases, J lost 2 bases, and 14 bases lay in between. Here the CDR3 reads CASSLDRSQGAYEQYF. CDR3 nucleotide sequence: TGTGCCAGCAGCTTAGATCGAAGTCAGGGCGCCTACGAGCAGTACTTC.

The chain carries TRBV30 and TRBJ1-1; the D is unclear. This CDR3 is 15 amino acids long. The ends were cut back, 0 bases at V and 0 bases at J, with 11 bases in the middle. Germline V gene lookup returns CDR1 GTSNPN and CDR2 SVGIG (reference sequence). CDR3 in DNA: TGTGCCTGGAGTGTACTGAGGGCGATGAACACTGAAGCTTTCTTT. Its translation is CAWSVLRAMNTEAFF.